These 10 T cell receptor beta chains originate from one sample sequenced in a study of cytomegalovirus exposure and HLA in healthy donors. PCR was performed using 60 Vbeta and 13 Jbeta primers. TCRdb's table, derived via immunoSEQ multiplex PCR, lists solely in-frame clones and lacks some. The table lists 120,000 or so clones, more than 80% of them singletons. Sequenced input: PBMCs. The receptors stem from a man between 25 and 39 years old in good health and CMV-seronegative.

As DNA, the CDR3 is TGTGCCAGCAGTTCAGACAATTGGAGCAATCAGCCCCAGCATTTT. Protein product: CASSSDNWSNQPQHF. The chain uses TRBV27 and TRBJ1-5, with no clear D. The CDR3 sequence is 15 residues long. Trimming stripped 4 bases from V and 1 base from J, with 11 bases between. Germline CDR1 and CDR2: MNHEY and SMNVEV (reference sequence).

The J gene is TRBJ2-5, the V gene TRBV13, with D perhaps TRBD2 (6 bases). The J call may be incorrect, as the DNA end agrees better with TRBJ2-7. Germline V lookup: CDR1 PRHDT, CDR2 FYEKMQ (reference sequence). The CDR3 extends over 13 amino acids. The CDR3 nucleotides are TGTGCCAGCAGCTTAGTTGGAGGGATCGAGCAGTACTTC. Amino acid sequence: CASSLVGGIEQYF.

This clone was picked up one time. This chain links TRBV29-1 with TRBJ1-3, with D possibly TRBD1 on 6 matching bases. Germline V gives CDR1 SQVTM, CDR2 ANQGSEA. This CDR3 spans 13 amino acids. V lost 1 base and J 3 bases, leaving 7 bases between the germline ends. The CDR3 sequence is CSVEGDNGNTIYF. CDR3 nucleotides: TGCAGCGTTGAAGGGGACAATGGAAACACCATATATTTT.

This chain links TRBV5-1 with TRBJ1-2; D is perhaps TRBD1 (6 bases). V lost 4 bases and J 4 bases, leaving 20 bases between the germline ends. The CDR3 runs 16 residues. Germline CDR1 SGHRS, CDR2 YFSETQ. CDR3 sequence: CASSVGSGDLGYGYTF. CDR3 sequence (DNA): TGCGCCAGCAGCGTGGGTTCAGGGGATCTTGGCTATGGCTACACCTTC.

The V gene is TRBV27, the J gene TRBJ2-5; the D gene is possibly TRBD2 (7 bases). The J call may be in error: the DNA end matches TRBJ2-7 better. This CDR3 has 13 residues. Per the germline V gene, CDR1 is MNHEY and CDR2 is SMNVEV (reference sequence). CDR3 protein: CASSNGGPYEQYF. CDR3 DNA sequence: TGTGCCAGCAGCAACGGGGGGCCTTACGAGCAGTACTTC.

V gene TRBV2 combines with J gene TRBJ2-7; D possibly corresponds to TRBD1 (6 bases). The CDR3 runs 16 residues. Trimming cost V 1 base and J 3 bases, with 16 bases left between them. Germline assignment: CDR1 SNHLY and CDR2 FYNNEI. CDR3 residues: CASSEGQGQGHYEQYF. The CDR3 nucleotides read TGTGCCAGCAGTGAAGGCCAGGGGCAGGGCCACTACGAGCAGTACTTC.

The genes are TRBV5-1 and TRBJ1-1; 7 positions match TRBD1. Germline V gene lookup returns CDR1 SGHRS and CDR2 YFSETQ. J gave up 5 bases and V 2 bases, and 6 bases lay outside the gene matches. The CDR3 is 14 amino acids. CDR3 coding DNA: TGCGCCAGCAGCTTAATCGACAGGGAAACTGAAGCTTTCTTT. Residues: CASSLIDRETEAFF.

V is TRBV18 and J is TRBJ2-7, with D unresolved. The CDR3 is 11 amino acids. The ends were cut back, 3 bases at V and 5 bases at J, with 5 bases in the middle. The V gene's germline CDR1 is KGHSH and CDR2 LQKENI. The DNA of the CDR3 is TGTGCCAGCTCACCCGAGGACGAGCAGTACTTC. Residues: CASSPEDEQYF.

This clone was seen a handful of times. V usage is TRBV19 and J usage is TRBJ2-5; D gene ambiguous. Matching the DNA end better, TRBJ2-7 makes the J call doubtful. CDR3 length: 15 amino acids. The germline gives CDR1 LNHDA, CDR2 SQIVND (reference sequence). CDR3 in amino acids: CASSISSSDSYEQYF. CDR3 coding DNA: TGTGCCAGTAGTATAAGCTCCTCGGACTCCTACGAGCAGTACTTC.

Written as DNA, the CDR3 is TGTGCCAGCAGTGTACTAGCGGGAGGGGAAGAGACCCAGTACTTC. Amino acids: CASSVLAGGEETQYF. This rearrangement joins TRBV6-1 to TRBJ2-5, with 13 bases that match TRBD2. CDR3 length: 15 residues. After removal of 4 bases from V and 3 bases from J, the junction contained 2 bases not matched to a gene. CDR1 is MNHNS, CDR2 SASEGT, per germline.